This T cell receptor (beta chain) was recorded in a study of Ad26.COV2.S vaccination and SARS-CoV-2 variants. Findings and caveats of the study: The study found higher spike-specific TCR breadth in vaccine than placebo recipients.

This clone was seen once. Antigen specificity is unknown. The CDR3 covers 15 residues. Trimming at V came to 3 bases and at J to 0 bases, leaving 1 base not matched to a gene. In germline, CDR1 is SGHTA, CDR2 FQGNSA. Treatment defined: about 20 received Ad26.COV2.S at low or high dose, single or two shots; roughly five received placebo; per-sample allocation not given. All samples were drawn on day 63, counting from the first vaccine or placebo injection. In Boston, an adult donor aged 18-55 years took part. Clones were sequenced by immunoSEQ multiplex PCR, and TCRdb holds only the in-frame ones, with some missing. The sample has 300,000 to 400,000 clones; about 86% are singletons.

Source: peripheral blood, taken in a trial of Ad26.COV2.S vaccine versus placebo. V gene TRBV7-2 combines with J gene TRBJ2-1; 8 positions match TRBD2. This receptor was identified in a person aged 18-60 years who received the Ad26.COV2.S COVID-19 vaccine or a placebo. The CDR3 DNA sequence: TGTGCCAGCAGCTTGAGCGGGGGCTCCTACAATGAGCAGTTCTTC. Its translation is CASSLSGGSYNEQFF. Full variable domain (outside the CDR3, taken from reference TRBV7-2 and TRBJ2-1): GAGVSQSPSNKVTEKGKDVELRCDPISGHTALYWYRQSLGQGLEFLIYFQGNSAPDKSGLPSDRFSAERTGGSVSTLTIQRTQQEDSAVYLCASSLSGGSYNEQFFGPGTRLTVL.